One and the same sample provided the 29 T cell receptor beta chains below, sequenced in a study of T cell changes during pregnancy in multiple sclerosis. Sequencing used immunoSEQ multiplex PCR; TCRdb keeps in-frame clones, though not all of them. The table lists about 40,000 clones, 91% of them singletons. Sequences were derived from CD8+ T cells from peripheral blood mononuclear cells, sampled before pregnancy. The receptors stem from a female donor with multiple sclerosis, enrolled in a pregnancy study.

As DNA, the CDR3 is TGTGCCAGTAGTCGTTGGGGAGTACAAGAGACCCAGTACTTC. It encodes CASSRWGVQETQYF. The chain recombines TRBV19 with TRBJ2-5, with D perhaps TRBD2 (5 bases). V was trimmed by 5 bases and J by 2 bases, leaving 12 bases between them. The CDR3 contains 14 residues. Germline V gene data show CDR1 as LNHDA and CDR2 as SQIVND (reference sequence).

The J gene is TRBJ2-7, the V gene TRBV28; D possibly corresponds to TRBD1 (6 bases). The CDR3 is 15 amino acids. The V end was cut by 6 bases, the J end by 0 bases, with 15 bases between. CDR1 is MDHEN and CDR2 is SYDVKM in the germline V gene. CDR3 residues: CASSSGTSRSYEQYF. In DNA form, the CDR3 reads TGTGCCAGCAGCTCCGGGACATCCCGCTCCTACGAGCAGTACTTC.

This chain joins TRBV15 and TRBJ2-7; a possible D gene is TRBD1 (6 bases). CDR1 is LNHNV, CDR2 YYDKDF, per germline (reference sequence). V gave up 3 bases and J gave up 0 bases, with 18 bases separating them. The CDR3 spans 17 residues. CDR3 bases: TGTGCCACCAGCAGTCACCCCGCAGGGGTTAGCTCCTACGAGCAGTACTTC. Translated: CATSSHPAGVSSYEQYF.

The chain combines TRBV7-2 with TRBJ2-7; possibly TRBD2 for D (5 bases). V was pared by 5 bases and J by 2 bases, with 10 bases between. The CDR3 extends over 13 amino acids. CDR1 is SGHTA and CDR2 is FQGNSA in the germline V gene. The CDR3 DNA is TGTGCCAGCAGCGCGGGCCGAACCTACGAGCAGTACTTC. It encodes CASSAGRTYEQYF.

The chain combines TRBV13 with TRBJ2-7, with TRBD1 matching over 9 bases. Losses at the gene ends were 6 bases for V and 5 bases for J; bases not matched to a gene: 11. Germline lookup yields CDR1 PRHDT and CDR2 FYEKMQ (reference sequence). This CDR3 contains 15 residues. CDR3 in DNA: TGTGCCAGCAGTTCGCCGGGACAGGGTATCCACGAGCAGTACTTC. It codes for CASSSPGQGIHEQYF.

This clone was found once. V and J are TRBV4-1 and TRBJ2-3; 9 nucleotides match TRBD2. V gave up 8 bases and J gave up 6 bases; unmatched junction bases: 12. The V gene's germline CDR1 is MGHRA and CDR2 YSYEKL. The CDR3 loop spans 15 amino acids. The CDR3 DNA sequence: TGCGCCAGCCTATCGACTAGCGGTAAGGGTGATACGCAGTATTTT. Translation gives CASLSTSGKGDTQYF.

The chain joins TRBV6-5 to TRBJ2-5, with 12 positions matching TRBD2. V dropped 9 bases and J dropped 3; count of bases not matched to a gene: 2. CDR1 is MNHEY, CDR2 SVGAGI, per germline. There are 13 residues in the CDR3. CDR3 residues: CASRLAGEETQYF. DNA for the CDR3: TGTGCCAGTAGACTAGCGGGAGAAGAGACCCAGTACTTC.

This clone showed up just once. The chain combines TRBV6-1 with TRBJ2-7; a possible D gene is TRBD1 (6 bases). The CDR3 runs 13 residues. Germline V gene data show CDR1 as MNHNS and CDR2 as SASEGT. Trimming removed 3 bases at V and 2 bases at J, with 8 bases between. The CDR3 here is CASSEDRPYEQYF. The CDR3 DNA is TGTGCCAGCAGTGAGGACAGACCCTACGAGCAGTACTTC.

In its sample, this clone was seen once. The chain joins TRBV6-5 to TRBJ2-1, with D possibly being TRBD1 (7 bases). Trimming left V 2 bases short and J 7 bases short, with 18 bases between. The V gene's germline CDR1 is MNHEY and CDR2 SVGAGI. This CDR3 region has 16 residues. CDR3 region: CASSYRQGLSRNEQFF. The CDR3 coding sequence is TGTGCCAGCAGTTACCGACAGGGACTTTCACGGAATGAGCAGTTCTTC.

This chain connects TRBV14 to TRBJ2-1; 11 bases map to TRBD2. The CDR3 consists of 16 residues. Unmatched junction bases numbered 6, after V lost 0 bases and J lost 8 bases. The V gene's germline CDR1 is SGHDN and CDR2 FVKESK. The CDR3 region is CASSQESTSGNDEQFF. Here the CDR3 DNA reads TGTGCCAGCAGCCAAGAGTCGACTAGCGGGAACGATGAGCAGTTCTTC.

J is TRBJ1-4 and V is TRBV15, with 8 bases aligning to TRBD1. The V gene's germline CDR1 is LNHNV and CDR2 YYDKDF (reference sequence). The CDR3 length is 13 residues. The trim removed 7 bases at V and 8 bases at J, leaving 6 bases unmatched. The CDR3 DNA reads TGTGCCACCATAAGGACAGGGCAAGAAAAACTGTTTTTT. Translating it yields CATIRTGQEKLFF.

The CDR3 here is CASSQEWDTTDTQYF. CDR3 bases: TGCGCCAGCAGCCAAGAGTGGGACACCACAGATACGCAGTATTTT. The chain has TRBV4-1 and TRBJ2-3; maybe TRBD1 (6 bases). Trimming removed 0 bases at V and 2 bases at J, with 9 bases between. This CDR3 contains 15 residues. The germline CDR1 and CDR2 sequences are MGHRA and YSYEKL.

The rearrangement links TRBV2 to TRBJ2-1; 11 nucleotides match TRBD2. The CDR3 loop spans 14 amino acids. V lost 3 bases, J lost 9 bases, and 4 bases stayed unmatched. Per germline, CDR1 SNHLY and CDR2 FYNNEI. The CDR3 DNA follows: TGTGCCAGCAGTGACCCGACTAGCGGGATTGAGCAGTTCTTC. This codes for CASSDPTSGIEQFF.

This clone was counted many times. The genes are TRBV6-5 and TRBJ2-7, with 10 bases aligning to TRBD2. The V gene's germline CDR1 is MNHEY and CDR2 SVGAGI. This CDR3 has 15 residues. Trimming cost V 7 bases and J 5 bases; bases outside gene matches: 11. CDR3 protein: CASTTVGLAGDEQYF. The CDR3 nucleotides are TGTGCCAGCACCACAGTAGGGCTAGCGGGAGACGAGCAGTACTTC.

The chain is built from TRBV30 and TRBJ2-2; possibly TRBD2 for D (6 bases). From germline, CDR1 is GTSNPN and CDR2 SVGIG (reference sequence). The germline V and J ends were trimmed by 7 bases and 3 bases, with 18 bases remaining between them. The CDR3 runs to 15 residues. The CDR3 bases are TGTGCCTTGAGCCCACCCGGGAGCGACACCGGGGAGCTGTTTTTT. Translating it yields CALSPPGSDTGELFF.

In this sample, this clone turned up once. The chain couples TRBV27 to TRBJ2-5, with unresolved D. Per germline, CDR1 MNHEY and CDR2 SMNVEV (reference sequence). Deletions cut 6 bases from V and 1 base from J, with 12 bases between. This CDR3 contains 14 residues. CDR3 residues: CASRGYNPQETQYF. The CDR3 region has the DNA TGTGCCAGCAGGGGCTATAACCCCCAAGAGACCCAGTACTTC.

This clone was seen a few times. The gene calls are TRBV27 and TRBJ1-4, with 9 positions matching TRBD1. Germline trimming cut 5 bases from V and 6 bases from J; bases unmatched to any gene: 4. This CDR3 region has 14 residues. Germline values: CDR1 MNHEY, CDR2 SMNVEV (reference sequence). CDR3 sequence (DNA): TGTGCCAGCAGTCCGGACAGGGGAGATGAAAAACTGTTTTTT. This encodes CASSPDRGDEKLFF.

J is TRBJ2-3 and V is TRBV7-9, with 7 positions matching TRBD2. V dropped 3 bases and J dropped 2; count of bases not matched to a gene: 11. The CDR3 has 17 residues. CDR1 SEHNR and CDR2 FQNEAQ come from the germline V gene (reference sequence). CDR3 DNA sequence: TGTGCCAGCAGCTTGCCTGCCGAGCGGGGTTCCACAGATACGCAGTATTTT. Its protein product is CASSLPAERGSTDTQYF.

CDR3 sequence (DNA): TGTGCCAGCAGCTTAGAGGAGGGGCTCGGAAACACCATATATTTT. Its protein is CASSLEEGLGNTIYF. The V gene is TRBV13, the J gene TRBJ1-3, with D perhaps matching TRBD1 (5 bases). Germline V gene lookup returns CDR1 PRHDT and CDR2 FYEKMQ (reference sequence). The CDR3 has 15 residues. V lost 1 base and J 4 bases, leaving 11 bases between the germline ends.

The chain carries TRBV19 and TRBJ1-1; possibly TRBD1 for D (6 bases). The CDR3 is made up of 13 amino acids. The ends were cut back, 6 bases at V and 7 bases at J, with 15 bases in the middle. Germline V gene sequence: CDR1 LNHDA, CDR2 SQIVND (reference sequence). The CDR3 protein is CASRETGTYEAFF. In DNA form, the CDR3 reads TGTGCCAGTAGGGAAACCGGGACATATGAAGCTTTCTTT. Together with reference TRBV19 and TRBJ1-1, the CDR3 gives the full variable domain: DGGITQSPKYLFRKEGQNVTLSCEQNLNHDAMYWYRQDPGQGLRLIYYSQIVNDFQKGDIAEGYSVSREKKESFPLTVTSAQKNPTAFYLCASRETGTYEAFFGQGTRLTVV.

The V and J genes are TRBV21-1 and TRBJ2-7; TRBD2, the table's D call, was not compared with the DNA. TRBV21-1 is annotated as a pseudogene. The CDR3 runs to 23 residues. DNA of the CDR3: TGTGCCAGCAGCAAAGAGATACGGGAGCAAGGCCGATTGGGGAACCAGCTGGTTCGGGAGCAGTACTTC. It codes for CASSKEIREQGRLGNQLVREQYF.

The J gene is TRBJ2-5, the V gene TRBV5-6, with D perhaps matching TRBD2 (6 bases). The tail of the sequence fits TRBJ2-7 better, so the J call may be wrong. The CDR3 has 14 residues. Germline CDR1 reads SGHDT; CDR2 reads YYEEEE. Here the CDR3 reads CASSLGGDTYEQYF. The CDR3 DNA follows: TGTGCCAGCAGCTTGGGCGGGGATACCTACGAGCAGTACTTC.

The gene calls are TRBV11-1 and TRBJ2-5; TRBD2 is a possible D gene (6 bases). CDR3 length: 12 residues. CDR1 and CDR2 (germline): SGHAT, FQDESV (reference sequence). The ends were cut back, 3 bases at V and 5 bases at J, with 7 bases in the middle. The CDR3 DNA follows: TGTGCCAGCAGCTTCGGGGGTGAGACCCAGTACTTC. It translates to CASSFGGETQYF.

The chain links TRBV16 to TRBJ1-1; no clear D. V was shortened by 3 bases and J by 0 bases, with 11 bases between the two germline ends. This CDR3 region has 15 residues. The germline CDR1 and CDR2 sequences are KGHSY and FQNENV. CDR3 loop: CASSHRAGMNTEAFF. For the CDR3, the DNA is TGTGCCAGCAGCCATAGAGCCGGGATGAACACTGAAGCTTTCTTT.

This chain joins TRBV19 and TRBJ2-4, with 11 nucleotides matching TRBD2. Germline V lookup: CDR1 LNHDA, CDR2 SQIVND (reference sequence). The CDR3 runs 17 residues. Germline trimming cut 4 bases from V and 9 bases from J; bases unmatched to any gene: 14. The CDR3 here is CASSTLLAGGGLVIQYF. Written as DNA, the CDR3 is TGTGCCAGTAGTACCCTCTTAGCGGGAGGGGGGTTGGTCATTCAGTACTTC.

The J gene is TRBJ1-1, the V gene TRBV28; 7 bases map to TRBD1. The trim removed 3 bases at V and 8 bases at J, leaving 3 bases unmatched. This CDR3 is 12 amino acids long. CDR1 and CDR2 from the germline V gene are MDHEN and SYDVKM. CDR3 nucleotides: TGTGCCAGCAGTTTTGAGGGGGCGGAAGCTTTCTTT. Residues: CASSFEGAEAFF.

The chain carries TRBV16 and TRBJ2-7; TRBD2 agrees at 7 bases. V dropped 0 bases and J dropped 13; count of bases not matched to a gene: 12. CDR1 and CDR2 (germline): KGHSY, FQNENV. This CDR3 region has 14 residues. The CDR3 DNA reads TGTGCCAGCAGCCAATCCCCGGGGAGCGGGGACGCCTACTTC. It translates to CASSQSPGSGDAYF.

The chain combines TRBV28 with TRBJ2-7; TRBD1 aligns across 8 bases. The V and J ends lost 5 bases and 6 bases, in that order; junction bases with no gene match: 3. CDR3 length: 12 amino acids. Germline V gene sequence: CDR1 MDHEN, CDR2 SYDVKM. In DNA form, the CDR3 reads TGTGCCAGCAGTCTAGGACAGGGCGAGCAGTACTTC. Its translation: CASSLGQGEQYF.

The chain joins TRBV27 to TRBJ2-5; D is possibly TRBD1 (5 bases). This CDR3 spans 12 amino acids. CDR1 and CDR2 from the germline V gene are MNHEY and SMNVEV (reference sequence). V was shortened by 5 bases and J by 14 bases, with 18 bases between the two germline ends. This CDR3 reads CASSPGSKERYF. CDR3 DNA: TGTGCCAGCAGTCCAGGGTCCAAGGAGCGCTACTTC.